The following is a T cell receptor (beta chain) sequence with its context. Overnight CMV lysate stimulation of fresh PBMCs defined donor CMV status by CD4+ IFNgamma. Four subsets defined by CD45RA and CD27 were sorted after CD3, CD4, CD8 and live/dead staining. The V gene's germline CDR1 is MDHEN and CDR2 SYDVKM. The trim removed 5 bases at V and 1 base at J, leaving 12 bases unmatched. The CDR3 spans 18 residues. An equimolar mix of two oligonucleotides served as the beta constant-region primer for TRBC1 and TRBC2. Nested alpha and beta constant-region primers with the SP2 primer drove four PCR rounds on ligated cDNA. An oligonucleotide with the SP2 primer and a 12-nucleotide UMI was ligated to the cDNA 3' end. Via MiXCR, TCRdb re-called the UMI-ligation and nested PCR reads, giving one row per CDR3 protein. The data show approximately 80,000 distinct CDR3 sequences, with over 8.5% seen just once and approximately 1.1% held by the top ten.

The record originates from a study of naive and memory T cell subsets. The sequencing input was naive CD8+ T cells from blood. The receptor's source is a human donor in good health. The genes are TRBV28 and TRBJ2-1; TRBD1 matches 9 bases. The CDR3 spells CASSLPGQGVGSYNEQFF. In DNA form, the CDR3 reads TGTGCCAGCAGTCTGCCGGGACAGGGAGTAGGGTCCTACAATGAGCAGTTCTTC.